This TCR beta chain was documented in a study of blood T cell repertoires in COVID-19. Study at large: Acute-phase and convalescent COVID-19 samples originated in the United States, Italy and Spain.

Authors' processing steps: Quantification of nucleated cells was approximated via reference gene primer amplification. This table comes from immunoSEQ multiplex PCR, and its TCRdb copy is limited to in-frame clones, with some not included. V and J calls and clone size are those listed in that table; D and trimming were worked out from the DNA. Among around 140,000 clones listed, 84% were seen once. Recruitment covered about 25 US areas and drew participants whose ages spanned roughly 18 to 100 years. Self-reported history from a screening survey and questionnaire set each donor's cohort. The TCR sequence derives from a man aged 50-60 years in a cohort exposed to, infected with or recovered from COVID-19 (not recorded which). The sample comprised PBMCs or T cells enriched from blood (not recorded which).

The chain's CDR3 is CAISDGSEAFF. CDR3 DNA: TGTGCCATCAGTGATGGCTCTGAAGCTTTCTTT. V gene TRBV10-3 combines with J gene TRBJ1-1; D unclear. Germline-derived CDR1 and CDR2 are ENHRY and SYGVKD. The CDR3 contains 11 residues. V dropped 3 bases and J dropped 6 bases, with 5 bases sitting between them.